This is a list of T cell receptor beta chains from one sample in a study of T cells after yellow fever vaccination. One entry per CDR3 protein results from TCRdb running MiXCR on the 5' RACE reads. Of about 310,000 distinct CDR3 sequences detected, 3% to 4.5% appear once; the ten largest clones hold 23%. The specimen comprised PBMCs, sampled on the day of the yellow fever booster vaccination. These receptors were collected from a man between 18 and 35 years old who received the YFV17D yellow fever vaccine. CDR3s include the opening cysteine and the closing phenylalanine or tryptophan. A D gene is named only where the DNA matches it firmly. Clone sizes are given selectively: once, few, many, or a class where the clone is expanded.

d_gene,abundance,j_gene,v_gene,CDR3aa,CDR3nt
NA,NA,TRBJ1-1,TRBV4-3,CASSQDHRNTEAFF,TGCGCCAGCAGCCAAGATCATCGTAACACTGAAGCTTTCTTT
NA,many,TRBJ2-1,TRBV6-6,CASGRGTDIDEQFF,TGTGCCAGCGGACGGGGGACAGACATCGATGAGCAGTTCTTC
NA,NA,TRBJ1-2,TRBV5-8,CASSLPTLIYGYTF,TGTGCCAGCAGCTTGCCGACGCTCATCTATGGCTACACCTTC
TRBD1,many,TRBJ2-2,TRBV14,CATRTGRTGELFF,TGTGCCACAAGGACAGGGAGGACCGGGGAGCTGTTTTTT
NA,NA,TRBJ1-3,TRBV4-1,CASSQDSPWNTIYF,TGCGCCAGCAGCCAAGATTCCCCCTGGAACACCATATATTTT
NA,NA,TRBJ1-2,TRBV6-2/TRBV6-3,CASIRGSSYYGYTF,TGTGCCAGCATTCGGGGGAGCAGCTACTATGGCTACACCTTC
NA,few,TRBJ1-6,TRBV7-2,CASSLFRANSPLHF,TGTGCCAGCAGCTTGTTCAGGGCCAATTCACCCCTCCACTTT
NA,few,TRBJ2-5,TRBV5-6,CASSQGLSQETQYF,TGTGCCAGCAGCCAAGGACTGAGCCAAGAGACCCAGTACTTC
NA,NA,TRBJ2-7,TRBV4-1,CASSQAGTYEQYF,TGCGCCAGCAGCCAAGCCGGGACCTACGAGCAGTACTTC
TRBD1,few,TRBJ1-2,TRBV29-1,CSVQKTGGSYGYTF,TGCAGCGTTCAAAAGACAGGGGGTAGTTATGGCTACACCTTC
NA,few,TRBJ2-5,TRBV20-1,CSAPLETQYF,TGCAGTGCTCCCCTAGAGACCCAGTACTTC
NA,many,TRBJ2-3,TRBV5-1,CASSSPRATTDTQYF,TGCGCCAGCAGCTCCCCCAGGGCCACCACAGATACGCAGTATTTT
NA,NA,TRBJ2-5,TRBV7-8,CASSLMSGGGETQYF,TGTGCCAGCAGCTTAATGTCAGGCGGAGGAGAGACCCAGTACTTC
NA,few,TRBJ2-7,TRBV20-1,CSAARGTARGEQYF,TGCAGTGCTGCCCGAGGGACAGCCCGGGGGGAGCAGTACTTC
NA,many,TRBJ2-3,TRBV9,CASSVGALGIDTQYF,TGTGCCAGCAGCGTAGGAGCCTTAGGTATTGATACGCAGTATTTT
TRBD2,NA,TRBJ2-3,TRBV7-2,CASSLSLAGGPDTQYF,TGTGCCAGCAGCTTAAGTCTAGCGGGGGGGCCTGATACGCAGTATTTT
NA,NA,TRBJ1-5,TRBV20-1,CSARRGPGNQPQHF,TGCAGTGCTAGGAGAGGGCCGGGCAATCAGCCCCAGCATTTT
NA,few,TRBJ2-6,TRBV5-1,CASSLSWVRESGANVLTF,TGCGCCAGCAGCTTGTCCTGGGTCAGGGAGTCGGGGGCCAACGTCCTGACTTTC
NA,NA,TRBJ1-1,TRBV14,CASSQGIRGGTEAFF,TGTGCCAGCAGCCAAGGAATTCGGGGAGGGACTGAAGCTTTCTTT
TRBD2,few,TRBJ2-1,TRBV20-1,CSARGLAGINEQFF,TGCAGTGCTAGAGGTCTAGCGGGGATCAATGAGCAGTTCTTC
NA,many,TRBJ2-1,TRBV7-2,CASSTPRPYNEQFF,TGTGCCAGCAGCACACCACGACCCTACAATGAGCAGTTCTTC
TRBD1,NA,TRBJ2-3,TRBV4-2,CASSQQAGTGGEDTQYF,TGTGCCAGCAGCCAACAAGCCGGGACAGGGGGTGAAGATACGCAGTATTTT
NA,NA,TRBJ2-5,TRBV3-1,CASSRPPGVRETQYF,TGTGCCAGCAGCCGCCCGCCGGGGGTCAGAGAGACCCAGTACTTC
NA,NA,TRBJ1-3,TRBV18,CASSRGSGNTIYF,TGTGCCAGCTCACGGGGATCTGGAAACACCATATATTTT
NA,many,TRBJ2-1,TRBV11-2,CASSYLLNSYNEQFF,TGTGCCAGCAGCTACCTGCTTAACTCCTACAATGAGCAGTTCTTC